The 32 T cell receptor beta chains listed next were all sequenced from one sample in a study of blood T cell repertoires in COVID-19. Profiling relied on immunoSEQ multiplex PCR, and the TCRdb table lists in-frame clones only, not all of them. Found here are approximately 77,000 clones, 80% of them singletons; the top ten hold around 5.2%. The sample consisted of peripheral blood. The receptors come from a woman in her seventies with acute or convalescent COVID-19.

The sample holds a few counts of this clone. The chain links TRBV10-2 to TRBJ1-1; D remains unclear. The CDR3 runs 13 residues. V was shortened by 2 bases and J by 1 base, with 5 bases between the two germline ends. Per germline, CDR1 WSHSY and CDR2 SAAADI. CDR3 residues: CASSEQSNTEAFF. The CDR3, as DNA: TGCGCCAGCAGTGAGCAGTCGAACACTGAAGCTTTCTTT.

This clone was seen just once. The chain carries TRBV12-1 and TRBJ2-1; the D call in the table, TRBD2, was not verified against the DNA. TRBV12-1 is a listed pseudogene. This CDR3 region has 17 residues. Written as DNA, the CDR3 is TGTGCCAGCAGCCCGGAGCATGCGGGGGGGCTCTACAATGAGCAGTTCTTC. It is translated as CASSPEHAGGLYNEQFF.

V usage is TRBV19 and J usage is TRBJ1-1; D perhaps matches TRBD1 (6 bases). The CDR3 runs 14 residues. The ends were cut back, 7 bases at V and 1 base at J, with 13 bases in the middle. Germline CDR1 LNHDA, CDR2 SQIVND (reference sequence). CDR3 in amino acids: CASTPDRTNTEAFF. The CDR3 bases are TGTGCCAGTACCCCGGACAGAACGAACACTGAAGCTTTCTTT. Using reference TRBV19 and TRBJ1-1 for the parts outside the CDR3, the full variable domain is DGGITQSPKYLFRKEGQNVTLSCEQNLNHDAMYWYRQDPGQGLRLIYYSQIVNDFQKGDIAEGYSVSREKKESFPLTVTSAQKNPTAFYLCASTPDRTNTEAFFGQGTRLTVV.

The chain's CDR3 is CASSFSQGGGNQPQHF. CDR3 in DNA: TGTGCCAGCAGCTTTTCCCAGGGTGGTGGCAATCAGCCCCAGCATTTT. This chain connects TRBV7-2 to TRBJ1-5; maybe TRBD1 (5 bases). The germline gives CDR1 SGHTA, CDR2 FQGNSA. The CDR3 contains 16 residues. The ends were cut back, 3 bases at V and 2 bases at J, with 14 bases in the middle.

This chain joins TRBV5-1 and TRBJ2-5, with 11 bases aligning to TRBD2. The CDR3 runs 18 residues. Germline-derived CDR1 and CDR2 are SGHRS and YFSETQ. The V segment lost 1 base and the J segment 0 bases; nucleotides outside the gene matches: 8. CDR3 sequence reads: CASSLRTSGGVYQETQYF. Written as DNA, the CDR3 is TGCGCCAGCAGCTTGAGAACTAGCGGGGGAGTGTACCAAGAGACCCAGTACTTC.

The CDR3 sequence: CASSSGPGIRYGYTF. The CDR3 DNA reads TGTGCCAGCTCATCCGGGCCGGGGATTCGGTATGGCTACACCTTC. J is TRBJ1-2 and V is TRBV18; D unresolved. This CDR3 region has 15 residues. Deletions cut 5 bases from V and 5 bases from J, with 18 bases between. Germline V gene data show CDR1 as KGHSH and CDR2 as LQKENI.

The V gene is TRBV3-1 (or the pseudogene TRBV3-2), the J gene TRBJ1-2; 10 bases align to TRBD1. Germline CDR1 is LGHDT and CDR2 is YNNKEL (reference sequence). J gave up 7 bases and V 1 base, and 6 bases lay outside the gene matches. This CDR3 contains 15 residues. CDR3 bases: TGTGCCAGCAGCCAAGGGGGACAGGGGCATGGTGGCTACACCTTC. Encoded protein: CASSQGGQGHGGYTF.

The chain recombines TRBV7-2 with TRBJ1-5, with TRBD1 identical over 8 bases. Germline CDR1 reads SGHTA; CDR2 reads FQGNSA. The CDR3 has 15 residues. V was clipped by 5 bases and J by 9 bases; unmatched bases: 12. CDR3 nucleotide sequence: TGTGCCAGCAGCCCTACAGGGGGGCTAGCAGGGCCCCAGCATTTT. This sequence encodes CASSPTGGLAGPQHF.

The gene calls are TRBV19 and TRBJ2-3; 8 bases match TRBD2. Trimming removed 7 bases from V and 3 bases from J; junction bases left unmatched: 9. The length of the CDR3 is 15 residues. Germline V gene sequence: CDR1 LNHDA, CDR2 SQIVND (reference sequence). For the CDR3, the DNA is TGTGCCAGTAAACCGGGACTAGATTTAACAGATACGCAGTATTTT. Encoded protein: CASKPGLDLTDTQYF.

CDR3 DNA: TGTGCCAGCAGCTTTTGGACTAGCGGGGTTTCTGATGAGCAGTTCTTC. Residues: CASSFWTSGVSDEQFF. The chain couples TRBV9 to TRBJ2-1, with 12 bases aligning to TRBD2. J was trimmed by 8 bases and V by 4 bases; bases with no gene match: 10. The V gene's germline CDR1 is SGDLS and CDR2 YYNGEE. The CDR3 sequence is 16 residues long.

The chain recombines TRBV7-3 with TRBJ1-1; a weak D match, TRBD1 (5 bases). Germline V gene data show CDR1 as SGHTA and CDR2 as FQGTGA. CDR3 length: 15 amino acids. V was shortened by 5 bases and J by 5 bases, with 18 bases between the two germline ends. Here the CDR3 reads CASSPSGQGRTEAFF. In nucleotides, the CDR3 is TGTGCCAGCAGCCCTAGTGGGCAGGGCAGGACTGAAGCTTTCTTT.

The rearrangement uses TRBV18 and TRBJ2-5; D uncertain. The CDR3 totals 14 residues. Germline V lookup: CDR1 KGHSH, CDR2 LQKENI. Deletions cut 2 bases from V and 2 bases from J, with 9 bases between. This CDR3 is CASSPVTQQETQYF. In nucleotides, the CDR3 is TGTGCCAGCTCACCAGTCACACAGCAAGAGACCCAGTACTTC.

The chain couples TRBV4-1 to TRBJ1-4; TRBD1 matches at 7 bases. Losses at the gene ends were 5 bases for V and 8 bases for J; bases not matched to a gene: 8. Germline CDR1 is MGHRA and CDR2 is YSYEKL. This CDR3 has 14 amino acids. The CDR3 nucleotides are TGCGCCAGCAGCTCCCGGGACAGACGGGAAAAACTGTTTTTT. Protein: CASSSRDRREKLFF.

This clone has more than one count but fewer than ten. The V and J genes are TRBV11-2 and TRBJ2-1; D is undetermined. The CDR3 spans 12 residues. With 5 bases removed from V and 6 bases from J, the gap between germline ends came to 8 bases. Germline V lookup: CDR1 SGHAT, CDR2 FQNNGV. The CDR3 DNA reads as TGTGCCAGCAGCCATCACTCCAATGAGCAGTTCTTC. Translating it yields CASSHHSNEQFF.

The chain uses TRBV4-2 and TRBJ1-2, with D tentatively TRBD1 (5 bases). V was shortened by 4 bases and J by 7 bases, with 19 bases between the two germline ends. The CDR3 covers 15 residues. Germline assignment: CDR1 LGHNA and CDR2 YNFKEQ. The CDR3 loop is CASSPHSGDLSGYTF. DNA for the CDR3: TGTGCCAGCAGCCCCCATTCGGGGGATTTAAGTGGCTACACCTTC.

This sequence joins TRBV27 and TRBJ1-6; a weak D match, TRBD1 (5 bases). The length of the CDR3 is 13 residues. V was trimmed by 5 bases and J by 11 bases, leaving 13 bases between them. Germline values: CDR1 MNHEY, CDR2 SMNVEV (reference sequence). In nucleotides, the CDR3 is TGTGCCAGCAGTACCAGGGTTGAGGCACCCCTCCACTTT. Protein sequence: CASSTRVEAPLHF.

The chain joins TRBV9 to TRBJ1-2; 7 nucleotides agree with TRBD1. J was trimmed by 1 base and V by 4 bases; bases with no gene match: 7. The CDR3 totals 15 residues. Germline V gene lookup returns CDR1 SGDLS and CDR2 YYNGEE. The CDR3 sequence: CASSPSGTDNYGYTF. CDR3 coding DNA: TGTGCCAGCAGCCCTTCCGGGACAGATAACTATGGCTACACCTTC.

The chain combines TRBV6-6 with TRBJ1-5, with D maybe TRBD1 (6 bases). The germline gives CDR1 MNHNY, CDR2 SVGAGI (reference sequence). The length of the CDR3 is 13 residues. Trimming removed 6 bases from V and 4 bases from J, with 10 bases in between. The CDR3 reads CASRFGQNQPQHF. The CDR3 DNA reads as TGTGCCAGCAGGTTCGGACAGAATCAGCCCCAGCATTTT.

The V gene is TRBV9, the J gene TRBJ1-1, with no clear D. Germline values: CDR1 SGDLS, CDR2 YYNGEE. CDR3 size: 13 residues. V lost 9 bases and J 1 base, leaving 13 bases between the germline ends. CDR3 coding DNA: TGTGCCACCGAGAGCCACCAGAACACTGAAGCTTTCTTT. Translating gives CATESHQNTEAFF.

This chain joins TRBV5-4 and TRBJ2-2, with 7 bases that match TRBD1. V was pared by 3 bases and J by 4 bases, with 9 bases of the junction left unmatched. Per germline, CDR1 SGHNT and CDR2 YYREEE (reference sequence). The CDR3 runs 16 residues. As DNA, the CDR3 is TGTGCCAGCAGCTCGCCGACAGGGATAGGCACCGGGGAGCTGTTTTTT. Protein product: CASSSPTGIGTGELFF.

This clone was observed once. J is TRBJ1-4 and V is TRBV4-3, with TRBD1 identical over 7 bases. Germline assignment: CDR1 LGHNA and CDR2 YSLEER. Losses at the gene ends were 0 bases for V and 14 bases for J; bases not matched to a gene: 3. The CDR3 covers 12 residues. This CDR3 is CASSQEGQSLFF. CDR3 sequence (DNA): TGCGCCAGCAGCCAAGAGGGACAGTCCCTGTTTTTT.

The chain carries TRBV4-1 and TRBJ1-6, with D unresolved. Germline CDR1 MGHRA, CDR2 YSYEKL. V lost 0 bases and J 10 bases, leaving 10 bases between the germline ends. The CDR3 totals 14 residues. The CDR3 here is CASSQDRGISPLHF. The DNA of the CDR3 is TGCGCCAGCAGCCAAGATAGAGGGATCTCACCCCTCCACTTT.

The V call is TRBV7-2, the J call TRBJ2-5; 9 bases fit TRBD2. This CDR3 is built from 14 residues. Germline V gives CDR1 SGHTA, CDR2 FQGNSA. J gave up 4 bases and V 6 bases, and 6 bases lay outside the gene matches. The CDR3 nucleotides read TGTGCCAGCAGTTCTAGCGGGGTGCGAGAGACCCAGTACTTC. Translation: CASSSSGVRETQYF.

This chain links TRBV7-2 with TRBJ2-7; 7 bases match TRBD1. From germline, CDR1 is SGHTA and CDR2 FQGNSA. V lost 6 bases, J lost 7 bases, and 6 bases stayed unmatched. The CDR3 extends over 12 amino acids. The CDR3 loop reads CASSSQGREQYF. CDR3 coding DNA: TGTGCCAGCAGTTCACAGGGGCGGGAGCAGTACTTC.

The chain has TRBV3-1 (or the pseudogene TRBV3-2) and TRBJ2-1; 7 bases agree with TRBD1. The V gene's germline CDR1 is LGHDT and CDR2 YNNKEL (reference sequence). Losses at the gene ends were 0 bases for V and 4 bases for J; bases not matched to a gene: 9. The CDR3 has 17 residues. The CDR3 is CASSQESRQGPYNEQFF. CDR3 nucleotide sequence: TGTGCCAGCAGCCAAGAAAGTCGACAGGGCCCTTACAATGAGCAGTTCTTC.

This chain links TRBV7-9 with TRBJ1-2; no clear D gene. V gave up 5 bases and J gave up 2 bases, with 12 bases separating them. This CDR3 has 14 amino acids. CDR1 SEHNR and CDR2 FQNEAQ come from the germline V gene (reference sequence). CDR3 loop: CASSTWTGNYGYTF. DNA for the CDR3: TGTGCCAGCAGCACCTGGACGGGGAACTATGGCTACACCTTC.

The V call is TRBV25-1, the J call TRBJ1-2; 10 bases align to TRBD1. CDR3 length equals 14 residues. The V and J ends lost 7 bases and 4 bases, in that order; junction bases with no gene match: 6. Germline V gene sequence: CDR1 MGHDK, CDR2 SYGVNS. For the CDR3, the DNA is TGTGCCAGCACAAGGGACAGGGGAGTCTATGGCTACACCTTC. It specifies CASTRDRGVYGYTF.

CDR3 sequence (DNA): TGTGCCAGCTCAGCGCGGAACAGGGGAGACGGCTACACCTTC. Its protein product is CASSARNRGDGYTF. This chain joins TRBV18 and TRBJ1-2; 7 bases fit TRBD1. V trimming: 5 bases; J trimming: 8 bases; junction bases outside the gene matches: 11. Germline CDR1 is KGHSH and CDR2 is LQKENI. The CDR3 is 14 residues long.

This clone was detected once. The J gene is TRBJ2-5, the V gene TRBV11-2; a possible D gene is TRBD1 (8 bases). Germline V lookup: CDR1 SGHAT, CDR2 FQNNGV. V lost 1 base to trimming and J lost 2 bases, with 14 bases between them. The CDR3 covers 16 residues. CDR3 DNA sequence: TGTGCCAGCAGCTTAGTCGGGGGGACAGGACAAGAGACCCAGTACTTC. Its translation: CASSLVGGTGQETQYF.

V is TRBV7-3 and J is TRBJ2-3; 7 nucleotides align to TRBD2. The CDR3 is made up of 15 amino acids. V lost 5 bases, J lost 2 bases, and 7 bases stayed unmatched. The germline V gene has CDR1 SGHTA and CDR2 FQGTGA. This CDR3 is CASSTQAGSTDTQYF. The CDR3 DNA reads as TGTGCCAGCAGCACCCAAGCGGGGTCCACAGATACGCAGTATTTT.

Only a few counts were recorded for this clone. This sequence joins TRBV24-1 and TRBJ1-2; the match to TRBD1 covers 10 bases. Germline V gene data show CDR1 as KGHDR and CDR2 as SFDVKD. This CDR3 has 15 amino acids. J was trimmed by 5 bases and V by 3 bases; bases with no gene match: 5. The CDR3 region is CATSDTGTGEYGYTF. The CDR3 DNA reads TGTGCCACCAGTGATACCGGGACAGGGGAGTATGGCTACACCTTC.

The J gene is TRBJ1-1, the V gene TRBV19, with D unresolved. Per the germline V gene, CDR1 is LNHDA and CDR2 is SQIVND (reference sequence). Trimming cost V 5 bases and J 3 bases, with 16 bases left between them. The CDR3 contains 15 residues. CDR3 bases: TGTGCCAGTAGTGCTCGGCGGGGATCGCACACTGAAGCTTTCTTT. Translated: CASSARRGSHTEAFF. The full variable domain, its missing parts supplied by reference TRBV19 and TRBJ1-1, is DGGITQSPKYLFRKEGQNVTLSCEQNLNHDAMYWYRQDPGQGLRLIYYSQIVNDFQKGDIAEGYSVSREKKESFPLTVTSAQKNPTAFYLCASSARRGSHTEAFFGQGTRLTVV.